This TCR beta chain was captured in a study of blood T cell repertoires in COVID-19. Across the study: Sample material is recorded as cDNA or gDNA derived from T cells, B-cell-depleted T cells, or PBMCs.

As handled by the study authors: Cell counts per sample came from amplifying reference gene primers. Assay used: immunoSEQ multiplex PCR; TCRdb lists only in-frame clones, some missing. V, J and clone size are taken as reported in that table, and D and trimming were inferred from the DNA itself. This sample carries roughly 190,000 clones, about 88% of them seen once, and the ten largest clones take around 6.6%. This clone was found a few times. CDR1 SNHLY and CDR2 FYNNEI come from the germline V gene. The germline V and J ends were trimmed by 6 bases and 8 bases, with 14 bases remaining between them. The CDR3 is made up of 13 amino acids.

V and J are TRBV2 and TRBJ1-5; D is possibly TRBD1 (6 bases). This receptor was taken from a woman aged 40 to 50 who had recovered from COVID-19. The sample consisted of peripheral blood. The CDR3 protein is CASSLQGQEPQHF. The CDR3 DNA reads as TGTGCCAGCAGCTTACAGGGTCAGGAGCCCCAGCATTTT. Using reference TRBV2 and TRBJ1-5 for the parts outside the CDR3, the full variable domain is EPEVTQTPSHQVTQMGQEVILRCVPISNHLYFYWYRQILGQKVEFLVSFYNNEISEKSEIFDDQFSVERPDGSNFTLKIRSTKLEDSAMYFCASSLQGQEPQHFGDGTRLSIL.